This TCR beta chain was identified during a study of cytomegalovirus exposure and HLA in healthy donors. Study-level results: A link between a missense DCLRE1C variant and TCR beta V- and J-gene trimming emerged from a later analysis. According to the study, roughly 160 TCR beta chains were cytomegalovirus-associated. Highly shared variants forming one cluster were likely a sequencing artifact.

This PCR relied on a set of 60 Vbeta primers and 13 Jbeta primers. Using immunoSEQ multiplex PCR, the repertoire was profiled, and TCRdb retains in-frame clones only, with some absent. Recorded for this sample: some 89,000 clones. Turning to this clone: Its antigen is not known.

Germline assignment: CDR1 SEHNR and CDR2 FQNEAQ (reference sequence). V lost 1 base and J 3 bases, leaving 16 bases between the germline ends. This CDR3 contains 16 residues. The source material was PBMCs. This chain connects TRBV7-9 to TRBJ2-7; TRBD1 is a possible D gene (5 bases). The TCR originated in a woman aged 25 to 39 in good health and CMV-seronegative. The CDR3 protein is CASSLGGDSHGYEQYF. The DNA of the CDR3 is TGTGCCAGCAGCTTAGGAGGCGACAGCCACGGCTACGAGCAGTACTTC.